The 5 T cell receptor beta chains given below trace back to one sample, sequenced in a study of cytomegalovirus exposure and HLA in healthy donors (dated by TCRdb to about 2017). The library came from the immunoSEQ multiplex PCR assay. For the multiplex PCR, a mixture combining 60 forward primers for TCR Vbeta segments and 13 reverse primers for TCR Jbeta segments was used. TCRdb obtained this table from immuneACCESS and retained in-frame rearrangements with V and J assigned. These tables miss some clones; where compared with another copy, unresolved V genes account for less than half of the shortfall, and the remainder is unexplained. The table for this sample lists roughly 140,000 clones; more than 65% of them were counted only once. The ten biggest clones cover around 5.4% of the sample. The sample comprised PBMCs. The receptors derive from a man aged 25 to 45 in good health and CMV-seropositive.

This clone showed up just a few times. Written as DNA, the CDR3 is TGTGCCAGCCCAGACAGGGATACCAATGAGCAGTTCTTC. It codes for CASPDRDTNEQFF. The J gene is TRBJ2-1, the V gene TRBV18, with TRBD1 matching 7 bases. J gave up 6 bases and V 8 bases, and 7 bases lay outside the gene matches. CDR1 KGHSH and CDR2 LQKENI come from the germline V gene. This CDR3 spans 13 amino acids.

The chain links TRBV7-9 to TRBJ2-7, with TRBD1 identical over 12 bases. V lost 8 bases, J lost 4 bases, and 6 bases stayed unmatched. CDR3 length equals 14 residues. In germline, CDR1 is SEHNR, CDR2 FQNEAQ (reference sequence). The CDR3 region is CASRPGQGAYEQYF. The DNA for the CDR3 is TGTGCCAGCCGACCGGGACAGGGGGCGTACGAGCAGTACTTC.

This chain uses TRBV19 with TRBJ2-7, with 10 positions matching TRBD1. Trimming at V came to 5 bases and at J to 2 bases, leaving 15 bases not matched to a gene. This CDR3 contains 18 residues. From germline, CDR1 is LNHDA and CDR2 SQIVND (reference sequence). DNA of the CDR3: TGTGCCAGTAGTGCCGGGACAGGGGCGCCCGCAAATCCCTACGAGCAGTACTTC. As protein: CASSAGTGAPANPYEQYF. The entire variable domain, with the rest obtained from reference TRBV19 and TRBJ2-7, is as follows: DGGITQSPKYLFRKEGQNVTLSCEQNLNHDAMYWYRQDPGQGLRLIYYSQIVNDFQKGDIAEGYSVSREKKESFPLTVTSAQKNPTAFYLCASSAGTGAPANPYEQYFGPGTRLTVT.

This clone was picked up one time. The rearrangement uses TRBV19 and TRBJ1-5; 7 bases match TRBD1. The J segment lost 6 bases and the V segment lost 0 bases, leaving 5 bases of the junction unmatched. The CDR3 is 15 amino acids. Germline V CDR1 and CDR2: LNHDA, SQIVND (reference sequence). This CDR3 is CASSIDRQGRQPQHF. CDR3 nucleotides: TGTGCCAGTAGTATAGATCGACAGGGCCGTCAGCCCCAGCATTTT.

This clone occurred a few times. This chain joins TRBV4-3 and TRBJ1-2, with 8 bases matching TRBD1. V dropped 4 bases and J dropped 2; count of bases not matched to a gene: 9. Germline-derived CDR1 and CDR2 are LGHNA and YSLEER. This CDR3 is 16 amino acids long. CDR3 sequence: CASSRIGQGPNYGYTF. The CDR3 DNA follows: TGCGCCAGCAGCCGCATCGGACAGGGCCCGAACTATGGCTACACCTTC.